This TCR beta chain stems from a study of cytomegalovirus exposure and HLA in healthy donors (dated by TCRdb to 2015 to 2018). Regarding the study in general: According to an earlier analysis of several hundred of the donors, roughly 180 million T cells yielded approximately 120 million unique TCR beta sequences and 276 Gb of sequence data. Approximately 310 gigabases of sequencing data and approximately 93 million unique TCR sequences were included in an early release covering several hundred HLA-typed donors. The genetic ancestry cluster associated with self-reported Caucasian donors included 81% of the roughly 380 genotyped donors. The study aimed to test whether signatures of past pathogen exposure could be identified by cataloging public T cell receptors. The study profiled the T cell repertoires of under 700 subjects by immunosequencing and related them to cytomegalovirus serostatus. Along with the approximately 650-subject first cohort, a separate validation cohort of some 130 different subjects was used. To predict cytomegalovirus infection status, the study brought together high-throughput TCR immunosequencing, statistical association of individual TCRs with disease status, and machine learning. To study patterns of TCR occurrence, a later analysis re-analyzed previously published TCR beta repertoires from more than 550 donors and added high-resolution HLA genotyping. Rather than using new phenotypic data, the later analysis identified candidate immune exposures from TCR beta sequences and from how often those sequences occurred across donors. In an earlier analysis of 500 to 650 of the donors, high-throughput TCR beta sequencing was used to judge whether each TCR beta V gene segment behaved as functional or pseudogenic. Alongside the repertoire data, information on donor age, sex, ethnicity and CMV serostatus was compiled. In a later genetic analysis, genome-wide SNP genotypes for about three fifths of the roughly 670 donors were used, and that subset was treated as a discovery cohort. Every discovery cohort repertoire had been produced on one sequencing platform. Both class I and class II loci were covered by HLA typing, at four-digit resolution. The number of typed donors differed by locus: about 629-630 for A, B, C, DRB1 and DQB1; some 500 for DQA1; some 590 for DPA1; and roughly 490 for DPB1. A handful of DR-DQ haplotypes were handled as single units for association and clustering because linkage in the cohort was strong. On average, roughly 240,000 unique TCR beta nucleotide sequences were sequenced per donor among more than 350 genotyped donors of the cohort, with about 19% of those sequences being non-productive. Overall results and qualifications from the work: Across donors, most TCR sequences were observed very rarely, whereas some public TCRs were present in many individuals. An earlier analysis of approximately 530 of the donors showed that most TCR beta V segments appeared in productive rearrangements either about 87% or about 30% of the time, which broadly matched IMGT annotations. Immune exposure information for the cohort was limited to CMV serostatus. Linkage disequilibrium might explain the correlated functional status among segregating V segments, but an unknown experimental factor could not be excluded. The classifier was reported to diagnose cytomegalovirus status with high specificity and sensitivity in both the original cohort and the validation cohort. A group of highly shared sequence variants was considered likely to be a technical artifact of the sequencing pipeline. A later analysis found that TCR association rates varied across HLA loci, with DRB1 alleles showing the most associated TCRs and HLA-C alleles the fewest. According to a later analysis, parvovirus B19, influenza, CMV and Epstein-Barr virus appeared linked to several top co-occurrence clusters. Some IMGT-functional V segments, including TRBV6-2 and TRBV6-3, could not be distinguished by the 87-base-pair reads and were therefore excluded. According to a later genetic analysis, donors in an Asian-associated ancestry cluster had fewer N-insertions in productive TCRs than the roughly 660-donor mean. Strong co-occurrence of HLA alleles, especially DR and DQ, made assigning TCR associations to individual alleles difficult. Because HLA typing was unavailable for some donors at each locus, only the typed subset was used in association tests. The presence/absence analyses assumed that sequencing depth was roughly uniform across donors, and that assumption may not be true. A later analysis found that HLA-associated TCR beta chains were more clonally expanded and had lower generation probabilities than equally common non-associated chains. The authors suggested that the approach could potentially be generalized to other disease states and immunological phenotypes. This cohort had only TCR beta chains sequenced, and the lack of alpha or paired-chain data limited which features could be detected. The study gave a list of 150 to 200 TCR beta chains associated with cytomegalovirus. In a later genetic analysis, a missense DCLRE1C variant was associated with V-gene and J-gene trimming of TCR beta chains, and the association was replicated in an independent cohort. A further reported finding was that TCR beta sequences accurately predicted the HLA-A and HLA-B alleles for most subjects in the first cohort. Most CMV-associated TCR beta chains appeared to be HLA-restricted in a later analysis, and the HLA associations seemed to be driven largely by CMV exposure. Because counts were too low, some 17 rarely observed V segments, including chromosome 9 orphons, were excluded from the earlier analysis of fewer than 650 of the donors. In vitro tests confirmed that a few of the cytomegalovirus-associated TCR beta chains recognize cytomegalovirus antigens. In a later analysis, 16,951 TCR beta sequences were associated with specific HLA alleles at a false discovery rate of 0.05.

The CDR3 has 14 amino acids, counting the end cysteine and phenylalanine. Only the CDR3 region is kept as DNA, spanning 42 bases read in frame from base 1. From a lookup of the germline V gene, CDR1 and CDR2 are SNHLY and FYNNEI. V is pared back by 7 bases and J by 2 bases, with 14 bases lying between the germline termini. The library was prepared using the immunoSEQ multiplex PCR assay. For the multiplex PCR, a mixture combining 60 forward primers for TCR Vbeta segments and 13 reverse primers for TCR Jbeta segments was used. The CDR3 region of rearranged TCR beta genes was amplified from genomic DNA with a multiplex PCR assay. The amplified TCR beta libraries were sequenced on the Illumina HiSeq System as 87-base-pair reads. Per the source publication's procedure: In a later analysis, some 80 million unique TCR beta chains were counted across the approximately 620 repertoires, and roughly 10 million of these chains were shared by at least two donors. Raw reads were error-corrected and collapsed into unique sequences by a nearest-neighbor algorithm in which closely related sequences were merged to remove PCR and sequencing errors. Alignment of CDR3 sequences to IMGT reference sequences was used to assign V, D and J gene segments. Each retained sequence needed at least a six-nucleotide match to both a V gene segment and a J gene segment. Rearrangements were classified as productive when the CDR3 lacked stop codons and remained in frame with V and J, and all other rearrangements were classified as non-productive. CDR3 was defined by IMGT convention, running from the second conserved V-encoded cysteine to the conserved J-encoded phenylalanine. The earlier analysis of approximately 500 of the donors excluded sequences that lacked an unambiguous match to a single V gene segment. An earlier analysis of fewer than 750 of the donors called V segments functional above 56.7% productive rearrangements and segregating when the between-donor standard deviation exceeded 5%. To diagnose cytomegalovirus status from the catalog of TCR beta chain sequences, a statistical classification framework was built. V and J gene assignment, in a later analysis, came from comparing TCR nucleotide sequences with IMGT/GENE-DB human TR gene sequences. The TCRdist pipeline was used in a later analysis to assign CDR3 sequences and most-parsimonious VDJ recombination scenarios. In a later analysis, each TCR beta chain was defined by its CDR3 amino acid sequence together with its V-gene family, and reads lacking a unique V-gene family were excluded. To address suspected cross-contamination and a sequencing artifact, a later analysis removed 450 to 700 highly shared, low-generation-probability nucleotide sequences. For each public chain, a later analysis derived a clonal expansion index from normalized ranks of inferred template counts within each repertoire. Generation probabilities in a later analysis came from a VDJ recombination model fitted to out-of-frame rearrangements, and those results were checked against IGoR. A later analysis scored TCR-TCR, TCR-HLA and TCR-CMV co-occurrence with hypergeometric tests, applying a repertoire-size bias correction to TCR pairs. False discovery rates were estimated in a later analysis by permuting HLA or CMV assignments 20 times. In a later analysis, co-occurring TCRs were grouped with DBSCAN, and TCRdist sequence similarity was added when clustering was performed within HLA-allele-positive subsets. Co-occurrence clustering excluded repertoires with fewer than 30,000 or more than 120,000 public chains, plus five with anomalous nucleotide sharing. In TCRdb, the immuneACCESS table is reduced to in-frame sequences with V and J assigned. These tables do not hold every clone; where another copy was compared, an unresolved V gene accounts for under half, and the others remain unexplained. V and J calls and clone size are as listed in that table; D and trimming were resolved from the DNA. The sample's own table lists roughly 88,000 clones. The ten most abundant clones make up approximately 15% of the sample.

The cohort was made up of roughly 670 healthy bone marrow donors. Cohort members were all nominally healthy when sampled, although unrecorded immune exposures were likely present. The donor was CMV seropositive and belonged to the group of about 290 seropositive cohort members. Each donor provided a peripheral blood sample, and peripheral blood mononuclear cells were used for TCR beta sequencing. The Qiagen DNeasy Blood Extraction Kit was used to extract genomic DNA from the blood cell samples. In the case of this clone: Its antigen is unknown.

The chain is assembled from TRBV2 and TRBJ1-2; 6 matching bases give a weak D call of TRBD1. This TCR came from a man aged 45-65 years in good health and CMV-seropositive. Input material: PBMCs. The DNA reads as follows: TGTGCCAGCAAAGGGGGGGTCCGGAACTATGGCTACACCTTC. This encodes CASKGGVRNYGYTF.